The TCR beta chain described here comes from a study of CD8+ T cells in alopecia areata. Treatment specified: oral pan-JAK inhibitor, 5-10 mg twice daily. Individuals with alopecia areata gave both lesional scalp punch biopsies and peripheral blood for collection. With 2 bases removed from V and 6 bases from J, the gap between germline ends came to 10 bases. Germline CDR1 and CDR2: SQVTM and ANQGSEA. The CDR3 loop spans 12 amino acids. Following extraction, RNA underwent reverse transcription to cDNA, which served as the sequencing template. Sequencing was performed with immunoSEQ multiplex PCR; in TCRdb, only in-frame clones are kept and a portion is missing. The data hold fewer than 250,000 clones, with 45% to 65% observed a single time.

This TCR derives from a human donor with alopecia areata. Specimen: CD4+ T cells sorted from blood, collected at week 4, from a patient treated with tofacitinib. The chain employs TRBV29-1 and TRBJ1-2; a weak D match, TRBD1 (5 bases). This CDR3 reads CSVEKGSDGYTF. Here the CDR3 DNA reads TGCAGCGTTGAAAAGGGGTCGGATGGCTACACCTTC.